The present TCR beta chain was sequenced within a study of early T cells in non-severe SARS-CoV-2 infection. Study-wide background: It was bulk RNA from unsorted whole blood that was sequenced, and the chains were unpaired.

This clonotype has just a few counts. What it binds is unknown. Unique molecular identifier tags were affixed to discrete cDNA molecules. MiXCR was run by TCRdb on the 5' RACE reads, yielding one entry per CDR3 protein. Of about 98,000 distinct CDR3 sequences in the sample, roughly 9.6% are singletons; the top ten hold 4% to 5.5%. Broader study findings: Anti-spike CD8 responses were favored in VDJdb matching, and private and CD4 specificities were missed.

In germline, CDR1 is LGHNT, CDR2 FRNRAP. V was pared by 2 bases and J by 3 bases, with 8 bases between. The CDR3 runs 13 residues. The gene calls are TRBV12-5 and TRBJ2-7; D gene unclear. The TCR was taken from an adult who was a healthcare worker with PCR-confirmed SARS-CoV-2 infection or an uninfected control (not recorded which). The sample taken for sequencing was whole blood. In DNA form, the CDR3 reads TGTGCTAGTGGTTTGTCTGAAATCTACGAGCAGTACTTC. It codes for CASGLSEIYEQYF.